These 9 T cell receptor beta chains share one sample of origin, sequenced in a study of cytomegalovirus exposure and HLA in healthy donors. Profiling relied on immunoSEQ multiplex PCR, and the TCRdb table lists in-frame clones only, not all of them. This table has some 150,000 clones, 80% to 90% appearing once. The sequencing input was PBMCs. These TCRs come from a man aged 18-30 years in good health and CMV-seropositive.

The V and J genes are TRBV9 and TRBJ1-2; 7 positions match TRBD1. CDR3 length equals 15 residues. V lost 4 bases to trimming and J lost 7 bases; unmatched junction nucleotides: 13. The V gene's germline CDR1 is SGDLS and CDR2 YYNGEE. CDR3 region: CASSTGAGTEAGYTF. The CDR3 DNA reads as TGTGCCAGCAGCACAGGTGCCGGGACAGAGGCTGGCTACACCTTC.

The chain is built from TRBV6-5 and TRBJ2-7, with D perhaps TRBD2 (5 bases). CDR1 MNHEY and CDR2 SVGAGI come from the germline V gene. V lost 2 bases to trimming and J lost 1 base, with 9 bases between them. The CDR3 consists of 14 residues. The CDR3 protein is CASSYGERSYEQYF. The CDR3 DNA reads TGTGCCAGCAGTTACGGGGAGAGGTCCTACGAGCAGTACTTC.

This chain connects TRBV7-9 to TRBJ2-7; 7 bases match TRBD1. There are 13 residues in the CDR3. Per germline, CDR1 SEHNR and CDR2 FQNEAQ (reference sequence). V was pared by 5 bases and J by 9 bases, with 10 bases of the junction left unmatched. CDR3 nucleotides: TGTGCCAGCAGCAAGACAGGGTTCTCCGTGCAGTACTTC. Translated: CASSKTGFSVQYF.

The V gene is TRBV5-6, the J gene TRBJ1-1, with a weak D call TRBD1 (6 bases). Trimming stripped 6 bases from V and 2 bases from J, with 17 bases between. From germline, CDR1 is SGHDT and CDR2 YYEEEE. The CDR3 runs to 15 residues. CDR3 loop: CASKYWDIRNTEAFF. In DNA, the CDR3 is TGTGCCAGCAAATACTGGGACATAAGAAACACTGAAGCTTTCTTT.

Comment on this clone: The identical CDR3 is also encoded by other nucleotide sequences in the sample. The J gene is TRBJ1-1, the V gene TRBV18; D unclear. V was trimmed by 2 bases and J by 1 base, leaving 5 bases between them. The CDR3 is 13 amino acids. Per the germline V gene, CDR1 is KGHSH and CDR2 is LQKENI. The CDR3 bases are TGTGCCAGCTCACCAACACAGAACACTGAAGCTTTCTTT. It yields the protein CASSPTQNTEAFF.

The CDR3 DNA reads as TGTGCCAGCAGCGTAGCTACAGGTATAAGGGAAAAACTGTTTTTT. Translation: CASSVATGIREKLFF. This sequence joins TRBV9 and TRBJ1-4; D possibly corresponds to TRBD1 (5 bases). Germline lookup yields CDR1 SGDLS and CDR2 YYNGEE. V was shortened by 0 bases and J by 8 bases, with 14 bases between the two germline ends. The CDR3 spans 15 residues.

V usage is TRBV6-4 and J usage is TRBJ2-5; no reliable D call. CDR1 and CDR2 (germline): MRHNA, SNTAGT. The CDR3 covers 13 residues. V shed 6 bases and J shed 2 bases, with 10 bases lying between them. CDR3 nucleotide sequence: TGTGCCAGCAGCGCCGACTCACAAGAGACCCAGTACTTC. It specifies CASSADSQETQYF.

CDR3 protein: CASLAGAGELFF. Written as DNA, the CDR3 is TGTGCCAGCCTAGCGGGGGCCGGGGAGCTGTTTTTT. The chain has TRBV2 and TRBJ2-2, with 10 bases aligning to TRBD2. Germline lookup yields CDR1 SNHLY and CDR2 FYNNEI. The V and J ends lost 8 bases and 6 bases, in that order; junction bases with no gene match: 0. The CDR3 extends over 12 amino acids.

The chain carries TRBV4-3 and TRBJ1-4; D remains unclear. Deletions cut 1 base from V and 5 bases from J, with 14 bases between. This CDR3 comprises 16 residues. In germline, CDR1 is LGHNA, CDR2 YSLEER. The CDR3, as DNA: TGCGCCAGCAGCCAAGGCCCGATGGGAGAGAATGAAAAACTGTTTTTT. Amino acids: CASSQGPMGENEKLFF.